Listed here are 27 T cell receptor beta chains from one sample, sequenced in a study of blood T cell repertoires in COVID-19. Measured with immunoSEQ multiplex PCR; TCRdb has only the in-frame clones, and not every one. The sample holds 55,000 to 90,000 clones; around 86% are singletons and the top ten take about an eighth. The material sequenced was peripheral blood. Receptors were obtained from a woman aged 55 to 70 with acute or convalescent COVID-19.

CDR3 in amino acids: CASSQRGLELFF. In nucleotides, the CDR3 is TGTGCCAGCAGCCAGAGGGGGCTGGAACTGTTTTTT. This rearrangement joins TRBV7-2 to TRBJ1-4; 7 bases are a match to TRBD1. In germline, CDR1 is SGHTA, CDR2 FQGNSA. V trimming: 5 bases; J trimming: 12 bases; junction bases outside the gene matches: 6. CDR3 length equals 12 residues.

The V call is TRBV5-1, the J call TRBJ1-2; 9 positions agree with TRBD1. Trimming cost V 4 bases and J 4 bases; bases outside gene matches: 5. The V gene's germline CDR1 is SGHRS and CDR2 YFSETQ. This CDR3 region has 14 residues. The CDR3 DNA reads TGCGCCAGCAGCGGCGGGACAGGGTTCTATGGCTACACCTTC. Its protein is CASSGGTGFYGYTF.

The chain recombines TRBV6-5 with TRBJ1-2; 9 positions match TRBD1. V was pared by 6 bases and J by 2 bases, with 7 bases of the junction left unmatched. CDR1 and CDR2 (germline): MNHEY, SVGAGI. CDR3 length equals 15 residues. The CDR3 region is CASSQGQGRNYGYTF. The CDR3 nucleotides are TGTGCCAGCAGCCAAGGACAGGGGAGGAACTATGGCTACACCTTC.

The rearrangement joins TRBV29-1 to TRBJ2-4, with 8 bases aligning to TRBD1. This CDR3 contains 14 residues. CDR1 and CDR2 (germline): SQVTM, ANQGSEA. The V segment lost 2 bases and the J segment 2 bases; nucleotides outside the gene matches: 2. The CDR3 reads CSVETGGTKNIQYF. CDR3 in DNA: TGCAGCGTTGAAACAGGGGGAACCAAAAACATTCAGTACTTC.

V is TRBV1 and J is TRBJ2-1; the table's D call, TRBD2, has no DNA check behind it. TRBV1 is annotated as a pseudogene. The CDR3 has 20 amino acids. In DNA, the CDR3 is TGCACCAGCAGCCAAGATCAACTAGGAAGCGGGGGTAAGAAATACAATGAGCAGTTCTTC. Amino acids: CTSSQDQLGSGGKKYNEQFF.

The rearrangement uses TRBV4-2 and TRBJ2-5; 9 nucleotides line up with TRBD1. The V segment lost 2 bases and the J segment 4 bases; nucleotides outside the gene matches: 5. In germline, CDR1 is LGHNA, CDR2 YNFKEQ. The CDR3 extends over 15 amino acids. The CDR3 DNA reads TGTGCCAGCAGCCAATACAGGGGGCACGGAGAGACCCAGTACTTC. Its translation: CASSQYRGHGETQYF.

The chain combines TRBV5-1 with TRBJ2-7; a possible D gene is TRBD1 (7 bases). Germline V CDR1 and CDR2: SGHRS, YFSETQ. The CDR3 is 16 amino acids. Between the trimmed V and J ends, which lost 0 bases and 5 bases, there was a span of 18 bases. DNA for the CDR3: TGCGCCAGCAGCTTGGCCGGAGGGGGCGGCAACGACGAGCAGTACTTC. Protein: CASSLAGGGGNDEQYF.

This rearrangement joins TRBV5-5 to TRBJ2-7, with D uncertain. This CDR3 spans 14 amino acids. Germline lookup yields CDR1 SGHKS and CDR2 YYEKEE (reference sequence). V was cut by 1 base and J by 2 bases, with 10 bases left in between. The CDR3 bases are TGTGCCAGCAGCTTGAATACGGTAGCCTACGAGCAGTACTTC. Translated: CASSLNTVAYEQYF.

V and J are TRBV2 and TRBJ2-7; no reliable D call. V was cut by 3 bases and J by 2 bases, with 2 bases left in between. CDR3 length equals 11 residues. Germline CDR1 is SNHLY and CDR2 is FYNNEI. CDR3 protein: CASSDTYEQYF. DNA of the CDR3: TGTGCCAGCAGTGATACCTACGAGCAGTACTTC.

The gene calls are TRBV3-1 (or the pseudogene TRBV3-2) and TRBJ1-1; 7 nucleotides agree with TRBD1. Germline-derived CDR1 and CDR2 are LGHDT and YNNKEL (reference sequence). With 0 bases clipped from V and 0 bases from J, the junction kept 4 bases outside the gene matches. This CDR3 has 16 residues. The DNA of the CDR3 is TGTGCCAGCAGCCAAGACCTAGGGGGCGTGAACACTGAAGCTTTCTTT. It is translated as CASSQDLGGVNTEAFF.

This rearrangement joins TRBV11-2 to TRBJ2-2; 8 nucleotides match TRBD1. This CDR3 region has 15 residues. Trimming cost V 4 bases and J 5 bases; bases outside gene matches: 6. CDR1 and CDR2 from the germline V gene are SGHAT and FQNNGV. The CDR3 nucleotides read TGTGCCAGCAGCTCTCAGGGGGCGCGGACCGGGGAGCTGTTTTTT. Its protein product is CASSSQGARTGELFF.

The chain uses TRBV6-6 and TRBJ1-2; 7 bases are a match to TRBD1. V lost 6 bases, J lost 7 bases, and 8 bases stayed unmatched. This CDR3 region has 13 residues. The V gene's germline CDR1 is MNHNY and CDR2 SVGAGI (reference sequence). CDR3 coding DNA: TGTGCCAGCAGCTTAGGACAGGTTGCTGGCTACACCTTC. Protein product: CASSLGQVAGYTF.

A note on this clone: This same CDR3 is encoded by further DNA sequences in the sample. V is TRBV7-9 and J is TRBJ1-4; 11 nucleotides align to TRBD1. With V trimmed by 3 bases and J by 7 bases, 1 base remained unmatched. Germline CDR1 and CDR2: SEHNR and FQNEAQ (reference sequence). CDR3 length: 14 residues. CDR3 region: CASSLGQGGEKLFF. Here the CDR3 DNA reads TGTGCCAGCAGCTTGGGACAGGGGGGTGAAAAACTGTTTTTT.

This chain joins TRBV3-1 (or the pseudogene TRBV3-2) and TRBJ2-1; no reliable D call. This CDR3 is 10 amino acids long. Trimming removed 5 bases from V and 8 bases from J, with 4 bases in between. Germline V gene data show CDR1 as LGHDT and CDR2 as YNNKEL (reference sequence). CDR3 protein: CASSIYEQFF. The DNA for the CDR3 is TGTGCCAGCAGCATCTATGAGCAGTTCTTC.

This sequence joins TRBV6-6 and TRBJ2-2; 8 bases line up with TRBD2. Germline CDR1 reads MNHNY; CDR2 reads SVGAGI (reference sequence). The CDR3 is made up of 14 amino acids. The V segment lost 4 bases and the J segment 4 bases; nucleotides outside the gene matches: 2. CDR3 residues: CASSSRGGTGELFF. CDR3 DNA: TGTGCCAGCAGTTCCCGGGGGGGCACCGGGGAGCTGTTTTTT.

This chain uses TRBV6-5 with TRBJ2-7; D gene ambiguous. Trimming pared 2 bases from V and 2 bases from J, leaving 7 bases between. CDR3 length: 13 residues. Germline V gives CDR1 MNHEY, CDR2 SVGAGI. The CDR3 bases are TGTGCCAGCAGTTACCATTCGGCCTACGAGCAGTACTTC. Translation gives CASSYHSAYEQYF.

This chain links TRBV18 with TRBJ1-1, with 8 bases lining up with TRBD1. After removal of 5 bases from V and 5 bases from J, the junction contained 13 bases not matched to a gene. Per germline, CDR1 KGHSH and CDR2 LQKENI. The CDR3 runs 16 residues. CDR3 in amino acids: CASSFSGGAGATEAFF. CDR3 coding DNA: TGTGCCAGCTCATTCTCAGGGGGCGCGGGGGCTACTGAAGCTTTCTTT.

This chain connects TRBV6-6 to TRBJ2-3; 9 positions agree with TRBD2. The CDR3 contains 18 residues. In germline, CDR1 is MNHNY, CDR2 SVGAGI (reference sequence). J lost 6 bases, V lost 5 bases, and 18 bases had no gene match. CDR3 DNA: TGTGCCAGCAGTCCAACCTTTGGCGGGACTAGCTTAAGGGATACGCAGTATTTT. It is translated as CASSPTFGGTSLRDTQYF.

This clone has only one observation. The chain couples TRBV20-1 to TRBJ2-5; D possibly corresponds to TRBD2 (6 bases). Between the trimmed V and J ends, which lost 7 bases and 4 bases, there was a span of 10 bases. The germline V gene encodes CDR1 DFQATT and CDR2 SNEGSKA (reference sequence). The CDR3 spans 11 residues. The CDR3 reads CSDPSAETQYF. The CDR3 nucleotides read TGCAGTGACCCTAGCGCAGAGACCCAGTACTTC.

The rearrangement joins TRBV19 to TRBJ1-2; 11 bases agree with TRBD1. Germline CDR1 reads LNHDA; CDR2 reads SQIVND (reference sequence). The CDR3 contains 13 residues. V was pared by 7 bases and J by 7 bases, with 5 bases of the junction left unmatched. Here the CDR3 reads CASIGQGAFGYTF. The DNA for the CDR3 is TGTGCCAGTATCGGACAGGGGGCGTTTGGCTACACCTTC.

The CDR3 reads CASSRGADEKLFF. The CDR3 DNA reads TGCGCCAGCAGCCGGGGGGCGGATGAAAAACTGTTTTTT. V and J are TRBV5-1 and TRBJ1-4; D perhaps matches TRBD1 (6 bases). Per germline, CDR1 SGHRS and CDR2 YFSETQ. Trimming removed 4 bases at V and 6 bases at J, with 10 bases between. This CDR3 has 13 amino acids.

The J gene is TRBJ1-1, the V gene TRBV2; D possibly corresponds to TRBD1 (5 bases). The CDR3 length is 15 residues. The V end lost 6 bases, the J end lost 0 bases, and 14 bases lay between the germline ends. Germline-derived CDR1 and CDR2 are SNHLY and FYNNEI. The CDR3 DNA is TGTGCCAGCAGGAGGGAGGCAGGGCTGAACACTGAAGCTTTCTTT. Translated: CASRREAGLNTEAFF.

The chain recombines TRBV29-1 with TRBJ2-2; no firm D call. Between the trimmed V and J ends, which lost 4 bases and 3 bases, there was a span of 3 bases. The CDR3 length is 11 residues. Per the germline V gene, CDR1 is SQVTM and CDR2 is ANQGSEA. In DNA form, the CDR3 reads TGCAGCGTTGCGGACACCGGGGAGCTGTTTTTT. It encodes CSVADTGELFF.

The rearrangement joins TRBV5-6 to TRBJ1-2; no firm D call. Germline V CDR1 and CDR2: SGHDT, YYEEEE. V lost 0 bases and J lost 6, with 9 bases in between. This CDR3 spans 13 amino acids. Written as DNA, the CDR3 is TGTGCCAGCAGCTTGGCAGGCGCTCATGGCTACACCTTC. Translation gives CASSLAGAHGYTF.

The chain carries TRBV10-3 and TRBJ2-3, with TRBD2 matching 7 bases. With 7 bases clipped from V and 2 bases from J, the junction kept 6 bases outside the gene matches. CDR3 size: 14 residues. From germline, CDR1 is ENHRY and CDR2 SYGVKD. The CDR3 loop reads CAITAGVNTDTQYF. The CDR3 DNA reads as TGTGCCATCACCGCGGGGGTGAACACAGATACGCAGTATTTT.

This sequence joins TRBV7-2 and TRBJ1-2; D ambiguous. Looked up from germline, CDR1 is SGHTA and CDR2 is FQGNSA. Deletions cut 0 bases from V and 2 bases from J, with 7 bases between. This CDR3 contains 14 residues. The DNA for the CDR3 is TGTGCCAGCAGCTTAGCCTCGAGAAACTATGGCTACACCTTC. Protein: CASSLASRNYGYTF.

This clone was observed a single time. The CDR3 region has the DNA TGTGCCAGCAGCCTACCCGGGGGGCAAGGCGGGGAGCTGTTTTTT. It codes for CASSLPGGQGGELFF. The chain joins TRBV5-4 to TRBJ2-2; D may be TRBD2 (7 bases). Germline CDR1 reads SGHNT; CDR2 reads YYREEE (reference sequence). The length of the CDR3 is 15 residues. V was pared by 4 bases and J by 7 bases, with 17 bases between.